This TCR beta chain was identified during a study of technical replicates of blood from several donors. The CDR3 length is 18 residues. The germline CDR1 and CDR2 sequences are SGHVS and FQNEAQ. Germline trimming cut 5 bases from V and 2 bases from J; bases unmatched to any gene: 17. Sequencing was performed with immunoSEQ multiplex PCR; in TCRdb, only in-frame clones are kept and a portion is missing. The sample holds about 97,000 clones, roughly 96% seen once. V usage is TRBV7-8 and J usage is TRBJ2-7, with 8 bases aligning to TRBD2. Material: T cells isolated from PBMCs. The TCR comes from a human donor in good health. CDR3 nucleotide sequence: TGTGCCAGCAGCCGAGCTTTTTTGTCCGGGAGGGGTACCTACGAGCAGTACTTC. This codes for CASSRAFLSGRGTYEQYF.